The 31 T cell receptor beta chains in this list originate from one sample, sequenced in a study of blood T cells in healthy people across ages. The second PCR ran about 6 to 12 cycles with a sample-barcoded 5' primer and J-beta primers. MiXCR was run by TCRdb on the 5' RACE reads, yielding one entry per CDR3 protein. The sample has 1.5 million to 2 million distinct CDR3 sequences, 35% to 50% seen once; the top ten hold 20% to 25%. The sample consisted of blood. These receptor sequences come from a human donor in good health.

This clonotype was counted a few times. The chain is built from TRBV15 and TRBJ1-2; no reliable D call. V was cut by 0 bases and J by 6 bases, with 5 bases left in between. CDR3 size: 12 residues. The germline V gene has CDR1 LNHNV and CDR2 YYDKDF (reference sequence). CDR3 sequence: CATSRDLNGYTF. CDR3 bases: TGTGCCACCAGCAGAGATCTAAATGGCTACACCTTC.

This clonotype was seen only a few times. The genes are TRBV7-9 and TRBJ1-4, with 11 bases that match TRBD1. Germline V gene sequence: CDR1 SEHNR, CDR2 FQNEAQ (reference sequence). This CDR3 comprises 18 residues. The J segment lost 7 bases and the V segment lost 5 bases, leaving 15 bases of the junction unmatched. The CDR3 DNA is TGTGCCAGCAGCAATGAACCATTCGCCGGGACAGGGGGTGAAAAACTGTTTTTT. Translation gives CASSNEPFAGTGGEKLFF.

The chain joins TRBV4-2 to TRBJ1-5, with D maybe TRBD1 (5 bases). CDR3 length: 15 residues. V dropped 2 bases and J dropped 1 base, with 9 bases sitting between them. Germline loops: CDR1 LGHNA, CDR2 YNFKEQ. The CDR3 nucleotides are TGTGCCAGCAGCCAATCAGGGTTGAGCAATCAGCCCCAGCATTTT. It is translated as CASSQSGLSNQPQHF.

This chain links TRBV29-1 with TRBJ2-5, with D hard to call. The CDR3 is made up of 11 amino acids. Germline CDR1 is SQVTM and CDR2 is ANQGSEA. V was shortened by 2 bases and J by 9 bases, with 10 bases between the two germline ends. The CDR3 bases are TGCAGCGTTGAAACGTCCTCGGCCCAGTACTTC. The encoded protein is CSVETSSAQYF.

This chain connects TRBV5-1 to TRBJ1-2; D unclear. Germline-derived CDR1 and CDR2 are SGHRS and YFSETQ. CDR3 size: 16 residues. V lost 4 bases and J 0 bases, leaving 16 bases between the germline ends. The CDR3 loop is CASSRNPGRANYGYTF. The CDR3 coding sequence is TGCGCCAGCAGCAGAAACCCGGGGAGAGCTAACTATGGCTACACCTTC.

In its sample, this clonotype was seen many times. V usage is TRBV29-1 and J usage is TRBJ2-3; tentative D call: TRBD1 (6 bases). V lost 4 bases and J 3 bases, leaving 11 bases between the germline ends. Germline V gene data show CDR1 as SQVTM and CDR2 as ANQGSEA. This CDR3 is 13 amino acids long. CDR3 sequence: CSVGQGRTDTQYF. Written as DNA, the CDR3 is TGCAGCGTTGGGCAGGGGCGGACAGATACGCAGTATTTT.

This clonotype was detected only a few times. The chain joins TRBV6-2 or TRBV6-3 to TRBJ2-3; D is perhaps TRBD2 (6 bases). With 6 bases removed from V and 7 bases from J, the gap between germline ends came to 20 bases. Germline V CDR1 and CDR2: MNHEY, SVGEGT. The CDR3 length is 15 residues. This CDR3 is CASRGLASMDHTQYF. The CDR3 coding sequence is TGTGCCAGCAGGGGTCTAGCGAGTATGGACCATACGCAGTATTTT.

This clonotype was counted ten times or more. J is TRBJ2-7 and V is TRBV27, with D perhaps matching TRBD1 (6 bases). The germline CDR1 and CDR2 sequences are MNHEY and SMNVEV (reference sequence). This CDR3 has 13 residues. V dropped 10 bases and J dropped 3 bases, with 16 bases sitting between them. CDR3 loop: CATRTDLHYEQYF. Here the CDR3 DNA reads TGTGCCACCAGGACAGATCTACACTACGAGCAGTACTTC.

The chain carries TRBV20-1 and TRBJ2-5; 9 bases agree with TRBD2. The CDR3 spans 15 residues. Germline assignment: CDR1 DFQATT and CDR2 SNEGSKA (reference sequence). V lost 0 bases, J lost 3 bases, and 5 bases stayed unmatched. The CDR3 DNA follows: TGCAGTGCTAGAGATGGTAGGACTAGCGAAGAGACCCAGTACTTC. Translated: CSARDGRTSEETQYF.

This clonotype was seen a handful of times. This chain links TRBV14 with TRBJ2-3; tentatively, D is TRBD1 or TRBD2 (5 bases each). The CDR3 has 13 amino acids. The V end lost 1 base, the J end lost 4 bases, and 6 bases lay between the germline ends. CDR1 and CDR2 from the germline V gene are SGHDN and FVKESK. CDR3 sequence reads: CASSQAGPDTQYF. CDR3 in DNA: TGTGCCAGCAGCCAAGCGGGACCAGATACGCAGTATTTT.

This clonotype was counted at least ten times. The chain carries TRBV11-1 and TRBJ2-3; TRBD2 is a possible D gene (5 bases). Looked up from germline, CDR1 is SGHAT and CDR2 is FQDESV (reference sequence). The CDR3 extends over 15 amino acids. V lost 2 bases to trimming and J lost 1 base, with 10 bases between them. The CDR3, as DNA: TGTGCCAGCAGCTTAACCGGGGATGGCACAGATACGCAGTATTTT. Protein: CASSLTGDGTDTQYF.

The chain is built from TRBV5-6 and TRBJ2-3; weak D call: TRBD2 (6 bases). CDR1 SGHDT and CDR2 YYEEEE come from the germline V gene. CDR3 length: 14 residues. Trimming pared 2 bases from V and 5 bases from J, leaving 12 bases between. CDR3 in amino acids: CASSLRSSGDTQYF. The CDR3 coding sequence is TGTGCCAGCAGCTTACGAAGTAGCGGAGATACGCAGTATTTT.

This chain connects TRBV7-2 to TRBJ2-5, with unresolved D. The J call may be in error: the DNA end matches TRBJ2-7 better. CDR3 length equals 14 residues. Per the germline V gene, CDR1 is SGHTA and CDR2 is FQGNSA. CDR3 loop: CASRIDIGSYEQYF. For the CDR3, the DNA is TGTGCCAGCAGGATCGACATCGGCTCCTACGAGCAGTACTTC.

The CDR3, as DNA: TGTGCCAGCAGCGTTGGACTAGGTCTTTACAATGAGCAGTTCTTC. Protein sequence: CASSVGLGLYNEQFF. V is TRBV9 and J is TRBJ2-1; 7 bases are shared with TRBD2. With V trimmed by 2 bases and J by 4 bases, 6 bases remained unmatched. There are 15 residues in the CDR3. CDR1 SGDLS and CDR2 YYNGEE come from the germline V gene.

The rearrangement joins TRBV12-3 or TRBV12-4 to TRBJ1-4, with a tentative D call TRBD1 (6 bases). Trimming removed 6 bases from V and 3 bases from J, with 17 bases in between. This CDR3 has 16 residues. The CDR3 DNA sequence: TGTGCCAGCAGCACGCCCAGGGGAGAGTCTAATGAAAAACTGTTTTTT. Translated, it gives CASSTPRGESNEKLFF.

The rearrangement links TRBV5-1 to TRBJ2-3; 8 bases are a match to TRBD2. There are 14 residues in the CDR3. V lost 9 bases to trimming and J lost 4 bases; unmatched junction nucleotides: 10. Germline CDR1 reads SGHRS; CDR2 reads YFSETQ. The CDR3 DNA reads as TGCGCCACCTCGCCGGGACTAGGGCCAGATACGCAGTATTTT. Protein product: CATSPGLGPDTQYF.

The chain uses TRBV4-3 and TRBJ1-4; 7 bases agree with TRBD1. V dropped 0 bases and J dropped 5; count of bases not matched to a gene: 9. CDR1 is LGHNA and CDR2 is YSLEER in the germline V gene. The CDR3 runs to 17 residues. In DNA form, the CDR3 reads TGCGCCAGCAGCCAAGATAGGCAGGGGGTGGTGAATGAAAAACTGTTTTTT. This encodes CASSQDRQGVVNEKLFF.

This rearrangement joins TRBV11-2 to TRBJ2-7; D gene ambiguous. The V end was cut by 5 bases, the J end by 4 bases, with 12 bases between. The CDR3 has 13 amino acids. Germline V gene data show CDR1 as SGHAT and CDR2 as FQNNGV. The CDR3 nucleotides are TGTGCCAGCAGCCCGAGTTTGGGGTACGAGCAGTACTTC. Translating gives CASSPSLGYEQYF.

This clonotype was observed a handful of times. J is TRBJ1-4 and V is TRBV4-3, with TRBD1 as a possible D gene (6 bases). Germline loops: CDR1 LGHNA, CDR2 YSLEER. V lost 6 bases and J 5 bases, leaving 16 bases between the germline ends. The CDR3 is 15 residues long. Written as DNA, the CDR3 is TGCGCCAGCAGTTCTACAGGGAGGGCAAATGAAAAACTGTTTTTT. It specifies CASSSTGRANEKLFF.

A single count supports this clonotype. This rearrangement joins TRBV20-1 to TRBJ1-4; D uncertain. The CDR3 sequence is 15 residues long. Trimming removed 0 bases from V and 5 bases from J, with 13 bases in between. The germline V gene has CDR1 DFQATT and CDR2 SNEGSKA (reference sequence). CDR3 sequence: CSARDAGVLNEKLFF. The CDR3 DNA is TGCAGTGCTAGAGACGCAGGCGTACTGAATGAAAAACTGTTTTTT.

This chain connects TRBV5-1 to TRBJ2-7; 7 nucleotides match TRBD1. The CDR3 is made up of 14 amino acids. CDR1 and CDR2 from the germline V gene are SGHRS and YFSETQ. Trimming removed 7 bases from V and 7 bases from J; junction bases left unmatched: 14. The CDR3, as DNA: TGCGCCAGCCCTCCCGGGACAGATCGTAGAGAGCAGTACTTC. Its translation: CASPPGTDRREQYF.

This chain links TRBV6-2 or TRBV6-3 with TRBJ2-3, with a possible D match to TRBD2 (5 bases). V was trimmed by 3 bases and J by 1 base, leaving 14 bases between them. The CDR3 sequence is 16 residues long. Germline-derived CDR1 and CDR2 are MNHEY and SVGEGT. This CDR3 reads CASSYFSRAGTDTQYF. As DNA, the CDR3 is TGTGCCAGCAGTTATTTTTCGAGGGCTGGCACAGATACGCAGTATTTT.

This chain joins TRBV18 and TRBJ2-7; a weak D match, TRBD1 (6 bases). The CDR3 spans 14 residues. Germline V gene lookup returns CDR1 KGHSH and CDR2 LQKENI. Deletions cut 2 bases from V and 6 bases from J, with 14 bases between. The CDR3 coding sequence is TGTGCCAGCTCACCAGGGGGCATTTCGTTCGAGCAGTACTTC. It translates to CASSPGGISFEQYF.

Details on this clonotype: Its ends do not fully match the called genes, so a read error is possible. The chain combines TRBV24-1 with TRBJ2-7; D possibly corresponds to TRBD2 (7 bases). The CDR3 totals 14 residues. Germline V CDR1 and CDR2: KGHDR, SFDVKD. CDR3 DNA sequence: TGTGCCACCAGTGAAACAGGGAGGGTTTACGAGCAGTATTTC. Protein: CATSETGRVYEQYF.

Only a few counts were recorded for this clonotype. The chain uses TRBV29-1 and TRBJ2-1, with 7 bases lining up with TRBD1. Unmatched junction bases numbered 6, after V lost 6 bases and J lost 7 bases. Germline CDR1 SQVTM, CDR2 ANQGSEA. The CDR3 is made up of 12 amino acids. The DNA of the CDR3 is TGCAGCGTCCACAGGGGCGGTAATGAGCAGTTCTTC. Its protein product is CSVHRGGNEQFF.

Only a few counts were recorded for this clonotype. The rearrangement links TRBV4-3 to TRBJ2-5; D may match TRBD1 or TRBD2 (5 bases each). Germline CDR1 LGHNA, CDR2 YSLEER. Trimming took 3 bases from V and 1 from J, leaving 12 bases between them. The CDR3 consists of 15 residues. Here the CDR3 DNA reads TGCGCCAGCAGCCAGATAGGGACCGTCCAAGAGACCCAGTACTTC. Residues: CASSQIGTVQETQYF.

The sample holds a few counts of this clonotype. The chain combines TRBV20-1 with TRBJ2-4, with 10 bases fitting TRBD1. The CDR3 extends over 14 amino acids. J lost 5 bases, V lost 3 bases, and 4 bases had no gene match. Germline lookup yields CDR1 DFQATT and CDR2 SNEGSKA (reference sequence). CDR3 bases: TGCAGTGCTAGTCCAGGACAGGGGGAAAACATTCAGTACTTC. Amino acid sequence: CSASPGQGENIQYF.

A few counts support this clonotype. The chain links TRBV9 to TRBJ2-4; perhaps TRBD2 as D (6 bases). CDR1 and CDR2 (germline): SGDLS, YYNGEE. The CDR3 is 14 residues long. Trimming removed 4 bases at V and 5 bases at J, with 13 bases between. DNA for the CDR3: TGTGCCAGCAGCCCTCGGACTAATGAAAACATTCAGTACTTC. The encoded protein is CASSPRTNENIQYF. Variable domain in full (rest from reference TRBV9 and TRBJ2-4): DSGVTQTPKHLITATGQRVTLRCSPRSGDLSVYWYQQSLDQGLQFLIQYYNGEERAKGNILERFSAQQFPDLHSELNLSSLELGDSALYFCASSPRTNENIQYFGAGTRLSVL.

The J gene is TRBJ2-3, the V gene TRBV4-3; a possible D gene is TRBD2 (5 bases). CDR3 length: 13 amino acids. Germline CDR1 reads LGHNA; CDR2 reads YSLEER. V shed 3 bases and J shed 6 bases, with 10 bases lying between them. CDR3 loop: CASSQLEGDTQYF. CDR3 DNA sequence: TGCGCCAGCAGCCAGCTTGAGGGCGATACGCAGTATTTT.

This chain uses TRBV4-3 with TRBJ1-1; TRBD1 matches 10 bases. The junction had 6 bases not matched to a gene; V was cut back by 3 bases and J by 5 bases. The germline gives CDR1 LGHNA, CDR2 YSLEER. CDR3 length: 15 amino acids. Here the CDR3 reads CASSHDGTGATEAFF. CDR3 nucleotides: TGCGCCAGCAGCCATGATGGGACAGGGGCTACTGAAGCTTTCTTT.

This rearrangement joins TRBV9 to TRBJ1-1; TRBD1 might be the D (5 bases). The V and J ends lost 0 bases and 1 base respectively, with 7 bases between them. The V gene's germline CDR1 is SGDLS and CDR2 YYNGEE. CDR3 length: 14 residues. The CDR3 bases are TGTGCCAGCAGCGTAGCAGGGTCGAACACTGAAGCTTTCTTT. As protein: CASSVAGSNTEAFF.